A single T cell receptor (beta chain) is shown here with its context. One end of the junction fails to match germline, which may point to a read error. TCRdb keeps only in-frame clones here, not all; method: immunoSEQ multiplex PCR. The sample includes about 100,000 clones, 84% of them seen just once. The sample is drawn from a study of OX40 agonist ivuxolimab in advanced cancers. Turning to the study itself: Ivuxolimab, which is an agonistic anti-OX40 (CD134) antibody, was administered to the patients. Allowance was made for prior anti-PD-1, anti-PD-L1 or anti-CTLA-4 therapy, and approximately 41% had some. One hepatocellular carcinoma and a couple of cutaneous melanoma patients partially responded.

The CDR3 is 16 amino acids. Germline CDR1 SEHNR, CDR2 FQNEAQ (reference sequence). The J gene is TRBJ2-1, the V gene TRBV7-9; 8 bases are a match to TRBD1. This sequence originates from an adult with an advanced solid tumor such as melanoma, head and neck, liver or kidney cancer. Sequencing was performed on CD4+ or CD8+ T cells sorted from blood, taken in a trial of the OX40 agonist ivuxolimab. As DNA, the CDR3 is TGTGCCAGCACCTTACCCCTCCCGGACAGGGTGCATGAGCAGTTCTTC. It yields the protein CASTLPLPDRVHEQFF.